The entry that follows covers one T cell receptor beta chain sequence. The source of the sample is a study of T cell responses to AZD1222 COVID-19 vaccine. With 2 bases removed from V and 9 bases from J, the gap between germline ends came to 17 bases. The CDR3 contains 16 residues. Looked up from germline, CDR1 is LNHDA and CDR2 is SQIVND (reference sequence). Generated by immunoSEQ multiplex PCR, the TCRdb table keeps only in-frame clones and is missing some. Of approximately 150,000 clones in the sample, more than 80% are singletons; the top ten hold approximately 4%. The receptor's source is an adult who received the MenACWY meningococcal vaccine as a control. Specimen: peripheral blood, collected 28 days after the second dose of the MenACWY control vaccine. This sequence joins TRBV19 and TRBJ1-6; tentative D call: TRBD1 (6 bases). The CDR3 here is CASSILQGSGGSPLHF. The CDR3 DNA is TGTGCCAGTAGTATACTGCAGGGGAGCGGTGGTTCACCCCTCCACTTT.